This T cell receptor beta chain came from a study of T cell responses to AZD1222 COVID-19 vaccine. Produced via immunoSEQ multiplex PCR; TCRdb's table is partial and in-frame only. The sample shows about 120,000 clones, under 95% of them seen only once. V lost 2 bases and J 0 bases, leaving 8 bases between the germline ends. The V gene's germline CDR1 is KGHSH and CDR2 LQKENI. This CDR3 spans 15 amino acids. Points from the study as a whole: Donors were chiefly white British, with a greater number of females, and clonal diversity was perhaps underestimated. Unmutated variant regions are reportedly targeted by nearly half of spike-specific TCRs. Two AZD1222 doses significantly raised spike-specific TCR breadth and depth over controls. Spike-spanning, vaccine-associated CD4 TCRs were dominant at 160-218 and 743-854.

Remarks on this clone: What it binds is unknown.

The specimen comprised peripheral blood, sampled on day 0 of AZD1222 vaccination. The chain recombines TRBV18 with TRBJ2-1; D uncertain. This receptor was taken from an adult in good health. DNA of the CDR3: TGTGCCAGCTCACCAATGGAGATCTCCTACAATGAGCAGTTCTTC. It is translated as CASSPMEISYNEQFF.